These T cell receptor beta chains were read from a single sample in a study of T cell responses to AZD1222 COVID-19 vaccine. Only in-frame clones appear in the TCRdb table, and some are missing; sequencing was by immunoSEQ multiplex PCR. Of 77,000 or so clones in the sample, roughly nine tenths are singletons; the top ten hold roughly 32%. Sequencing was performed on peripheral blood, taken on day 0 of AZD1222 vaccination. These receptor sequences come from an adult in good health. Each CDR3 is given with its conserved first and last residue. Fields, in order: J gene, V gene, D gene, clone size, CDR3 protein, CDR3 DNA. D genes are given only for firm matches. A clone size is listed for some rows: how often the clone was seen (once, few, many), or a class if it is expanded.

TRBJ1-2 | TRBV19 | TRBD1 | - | CASSRDRARFGSYGYTF | TGTGCCAGTAGCCGAGACAGGGCTAGATTCGGGAGCTATGGCTACACCTTC
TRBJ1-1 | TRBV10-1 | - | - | CASSESGNTEAFF | TGCGCCAGCAGTGAGAGTGGGAACACTGAAGCTTTCTTT
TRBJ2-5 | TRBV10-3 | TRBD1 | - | CAISRDRGTQETQYF | TGTGCCATCAGTAGGGACAGGGGAACCCAAGAGACCCAGTACTTC
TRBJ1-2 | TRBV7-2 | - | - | CASSLVGTDYGYTF | TGTGCCAGCAGCTTAGTAGGGACGGACTATGGCTACACCTTC
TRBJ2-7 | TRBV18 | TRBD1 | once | CASSPSGQGEGQYF | TGTGCCAGCTCACCTTCCGGACAGGGTGAGGGGCAGTACTTC
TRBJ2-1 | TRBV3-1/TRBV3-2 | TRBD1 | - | CASSRGQGNEQFF | TGTGCCAGCAGCCGGGGACAGGGCAATGAGCAGTTCTTC
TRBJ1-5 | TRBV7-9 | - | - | CASSRRVDQPQHF | TGTGCCAGCAGCCGTCGGGTTGATCAGCCCCAGCATTTT
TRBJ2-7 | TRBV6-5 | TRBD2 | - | CASGLAGVRQYF | TGTGCCAGCGGACTAGCGGGAGTGCGGCAGTACTTC
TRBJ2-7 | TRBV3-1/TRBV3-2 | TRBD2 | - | CASSQDGGGSYEQYF | TGTGCCAGCAGCCAAGATGGCGGGGGCTCCTACGAGCAGTACTTC
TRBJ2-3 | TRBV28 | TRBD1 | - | CASSNRGRAASTDTQYF | TGTGCCAGCTCAAACAGGGGGCGTGCGGCTAGCACAGATACGCAGTATTTT
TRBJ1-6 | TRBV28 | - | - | CASSPGTAYSPLHF | TGTGCCAGCAGTCCCGGGACTGCCTATTCACCCCTCCACTTT
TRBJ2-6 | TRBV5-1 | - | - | CASRAGTESSGANVLTF | TGCGCCAGCAGGGCCGGGACGGAGAGCTCTGGGGCCAACGTCCTGACTTTC
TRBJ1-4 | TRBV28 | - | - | CASSSLNPSTNEKLFF | TGTGCCAGCAGTTCCCTGAACCCGTCAACTAATGAAAAACTGTTTTTT